This paragraph reports one T cell receptor (beta chain). The target of this receptor is not known. No much larger clonotype is one base removed from it; base qualities were not supplied. Deep-level sequencing, with a detection sensitivity of one cell in 200,000, was applied to the ex vivo total memory CD4+ samples. Genomic DNA was extracted from cell pellets with the QIAamp DNA Micro Kit, and its quantity and purity were checked by spectrophotometry. The immunoSEQ multiplex PCR assay was used to amplify TCR Vbeta CDR3 regions. Sequencing of amplicons was performed on the Illumina HiSeq platform. Each retrieved sequence was 87 nucleotides long and included the CDR3 region. Per the source publication's procedure: A unique productive TCR Vbeta nucleotide sequence was defined as a clonotype and was quantified by productive template frequency from ImmunoSEQ Analyzer V3.0. Expanded clonotypes were defined by a threshold at the top 5th percentile of each frequency-ranked repertoire. Repertoire overlap was calculated as Chao-Jaccard using the R package fossil and displayed by nonmetric multidimensional scaling using the R package MASS. What TCRdb holds here is the immuneACCESS table cut down to in-frame rearrangements. Part of the clones is not present; checked against another copy, under half of the missing clones reflect an unresolved V gene, and the others are unexplained. That table gives V, J and clone size, and the DNA gave D and trimming. This sample comprises under 35,000 clones, approximately 84% of them detected only once. The ten largest clones take up 1.7% of the sample.

On a FACSAria III, memory CD4+ T cells were FACS-sorted to over 98% purity, defined as all CD4+ cells except CD45RA+CCR7+CD95- naive cells. Blood from healthy donors came from blood donation centers in Switzerland. Positive selection with CD4 and CD14 magnetic microbeads was used to enrich total CD4+ T cells and monocytes. Before sorting, CD8+, CD14+, CD16+, CD56+, CD19+ and CD25-bright cells were excluded. In a couple of blood donors, total memory CD4+ T cells were sequenced directly ex vivo to assess in vivo expansion of bacteria-reactive clonotypes. Isolation of peripheral blood mononuclear cells from donor blood was performed with Ficoll-Paque Plus. These data originate in a study of human CD4 T cells and Enterobacteriaceae (dated by TCRdb to 2019 to 2021). Broad study findings and their caveats: Reactivity of ex vivo clonotypes was inferred only by matching nucleotide sequences to CFSE-low cultures from the same donors. In ex vivo samples, clonotypes with broad cross-reactivity seemed more expanded than specific clonotypes, as 11 of 19 and about 65% of the roughly 35 fell within the top 5%.

Sequenced sample: memory CD4+ T cells from blood. Explained via the paper, the cell subset or site label denotes: total memory CD4 T cells sorted directly ex vivo, unstimulated. This clonotype originated in a human donor in good health.

The bases are TGTGCCAGCAGTTACTCGAGGGGGGCTGGGGCCAACGTCCTGACTTTC. It is translated as CASSYSRGAGANVLTF. The sequence is built from TRBV6-6 and TRBJ2-6; the D match is possibly TRBD1 or TRBD2, with 6 bases aligned in each. V is clipped by 0 bases and J by 2 bases, and the sequence between their germline boundaries is 8 bases long. CDR1 and CDR2, looked up from the germline V gene (reference sequence), are MNHNY and SVGAGI. The CDR3 covers 16 residues, taking in both the cysteine and the phenylalanine. Just the 48-base CDR3 DNA is kept, in frame starting at base 1.